A selection of T cell receptor beta chains follows, all from one sample in a study of molecular identifiers for immune sequencing clone quantification. TCRdb fed the PCR reads into MiXCR, producing one record per CDR3 protein. The table has approximately 54,000 distinct CDR3 sequences, less than 25% seen once. The sample comprised naive CD8+ T cells from blood, with Jurkat cell RNA spiked in. These receptors originate from a human donor in good health. Some libraries in this study had Jurkat cell RNA spiked in. Each CDR3 is given with its conserved first and last residue. A D gene is named only where the DNA matches it firmly. Clone sizes are given selectively: once, few, many, or a class where the clone is expanded.

V	J	D	size	DNA	CDR3
TRBV28	TRBJ2-7	TRBD1	many	TGTGCCAGCAGTCGGGACAGGGGCGCCCACGAGCAGTACTTC	CASSRDRGAHEQYF
TRBV27	TRBJ2-1	TRBD2	few	TGTGCCAGCAGGTCGGGACTAGCGGGTTCTGAGCAGTTCTTC	CASRSGLAGSEQFF
TRBV2	TRBJ2-7	NA	many	TGTGCCAGCATTGGGGCCTACGAGCAGTACTTC	CASIGAYEQYF
TRBV20-1	TRBJ2-7	NA	many	TGCAGTGCTAGAGGCAGCTCCTACGAGCAGTACTTC	CSARGSSYEQYF
TRBV19	TRBJ1-1	NA	few	TGTGCCAGTACCCCCTGGGGGCCTGACACTGAAGCTTTCTTT	CASTPWGPDTEAFF
TRBV10-3	TRBJ2-5	TRBD2	NA	TGTGCCATCAGTGAAGCGGGAGCGGTGGTGTGGCAAGAGACCCAGTACTTC	CAISEAGAVVWQETQYF
TRBV7-2	TRBJ2-3	TRBD1	many	TGTGCCAGTCCCGGGGGACAGGGGCCCACAGATACGCAGTATTTT	CASPGGQGPTDTQYF
TRBV24-1	TRBJ2-3	NA	NA	TGTGCCACCAGTGATTTGGAGGGGGGAACAGATACGCAGTATTTT	CATSDLEGGTDTQYF
TRBV12-3/TRBV12-4	TRBJ1-4	NA	few	TGTGCCAGCAGTTTAGCGGGGAACTTAGAACTGTTTTTT	CASSLAGNLELFF
TRBV7-9	TRBJ2-6	NA	many	TGTGCCAGCAGCCGGACACCAACTGGGGCCAACGTCCTGACTTTC	CASSRTPTGANVLTF
TRBV7-2	TRBJ2-1	NA	many	TGTGCCAGCAGCTTGACAACGGGCAGACGAATAAACAATGAGCAGTTCTTC	CASSLTTGRRINNEQFF
TRBV9	TRBJ2-7	NA	few	TGTGCCAGCAGCGTCGGGACGCAGAACTACGAGCAGTACTTC	CASSVGTQNYEQYF
TRBV19	TRBJ2-7	TRBD1	many	TGTGCCAGTAGTTACAGGGGAGACGAGCAGTACTTC	CASSYRGDEQYF
TRBV12-3/TRBV12-4	TRBJ1-5	NA	many	TGTGCCAGCAGTTTAAGTGATTATAGCAATCAGCCCCAGCATTTT	CASSLSDYSNQPQHF
TRBV27	TRBJ2-7	NA	many	TGTGCCAGCAGGAGCCTAACAGGGAGCCACGAGCAGTACTTC	CASRSLTGSHEQYF
TRBV28	TRBJ1-5	NA	many	TGTGCCAGCAGTTTAACGGGGGCCGGTCAGCCCCAGCATTTT	CASSLTGAGQPQHF
TRBV12-3/TRBV12-4	TRBJ2-3	NA	many	TGTGCCAGCAGTTCAGACGGCGGAGGCACAGATACGCAGTATTTT	CASSSDGGGTDTQYF
TRBV4-3	TRBJ2-3	NA	many	TGCGCCAGCAGCCAAGATACCCATCTCACAGATACGCAGTATTTT	CASSQDTHLTDTQYF
TRBV4-1	TRBJ2-2	TRBD2	NA	TGCGCCAGCAGCCTTCAGCTAGCGGGGCATATGAACACCGGGGAGCTGTTTTTT	CASSLQLAGHMNTGELFF
TRBV7-9	TRBJ2-3	NA	many	TGTGCCAGCAGCCCAACTACAGGAGGGAGCACAGATACGCAGTATTTT	CASSPTTGGSTDTQYF
TRBV29-1	TRBJ2-2	NA	many	TGCAGCGTTTGGGGAAACGGGGAGCTGTTTTTT	CSVWGNGELFF
TRBV13	TRBJ2-1	NA	few	TGTGCCAGCAGCTTAATGGCAAGCTCCTACAATGAGCAGTTCTTC	CASSLMASSYNEQFF
TRBV12-3/TRBV12-4	TRBJ2-5	NA	many	TGTGCCAGCAGTTCCCGGTTGGAGACCCAGTACTTC	CASSSRLETQYF
TRBV19	TRBJ2-7	NA	NA	TGTGCCAGTAGCCCGGCGGGCTACGAGCAGTACTTC	CASSPAGYEQYF
TRBV2	TRBJ1-1	NA	NA	TGTGCCAGCAGTGAATCCGTTGGATCTGAAGCTTTCTTT	CASSESVGSEAFF
TRBV7-2	TRBJ2-7	NA	NA	TGTGCCAGCCGCATACATAAGGAGTACGAGCAGTACTTC	CASRIHKEYEQYF